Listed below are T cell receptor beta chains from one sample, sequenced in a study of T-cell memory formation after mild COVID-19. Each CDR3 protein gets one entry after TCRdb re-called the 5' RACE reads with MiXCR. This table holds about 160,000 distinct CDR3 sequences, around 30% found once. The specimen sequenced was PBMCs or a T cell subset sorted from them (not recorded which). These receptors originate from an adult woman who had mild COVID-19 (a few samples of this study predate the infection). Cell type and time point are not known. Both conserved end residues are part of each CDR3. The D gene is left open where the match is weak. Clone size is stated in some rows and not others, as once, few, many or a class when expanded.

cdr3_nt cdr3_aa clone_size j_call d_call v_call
TGCAGCGTTGCGCGGGACACCTCGGAGGGCTACACCTTC CSVARDTSEGYTF - TRBJ1-2 - TRBV29-1
TGTGCCAGTACCCTCGGCCCGAGCTCCTACGAGCAGTACTTC CASTLGPSSYEQYF few TRBJ2-7 - TRBV19
TGTGCCAGCAGCTTAGCGGGGGGGAACCGTCCTAATGCCGAGCAGTACTTC CASSLAGGNRPNAEQYF - TRBJ2-7 TRBD2 TRBV13
TGCAGCGTTGAATCGCGGGGGCCCCCCTACGAGCAGTACTTC CSVESRGPPYEQYF - TRBJ2-7 - TRBV29-1
TGTGCCACCAGTTCCGGGACAGGGGATGCAGATACGCAGTATTTT CATSSGTGDADTQYF - TRBJ2-3 TRBD1 TRBV24-1
TGCGCCAGCAGCCAAGACGGTAGCGGGGGGGCCACCACCGGGGAGCTGTTTTTT CASSQDGSGGATTGELFF few TRBJ2-2 TRBD2 TRBV4-1
TGCAGTGCTAAACCCGGGACAGGGATCTACGAGCAGTACTTC CSAKPGTGIYEQYF many TRBJ2-7 TRBD1 TRBV20-1
TGTGCCACCTCCGGGGGCCTTTCCACAGATACGCAGTATTTT CATSGGLSTDTQYF - TRBJ2-3 - TRBV9
TGCGCCTCACAGGGGTACGACTACAATGAGCAGTTCTTC CASQGYDYNEQFF - TRBJ2-1 TRBD1 TRBV5-1
TGTGCCTGGAGTGTAAGGCGAGAGGGGGATAATTCACCCCTCCACTTT CAWSVRREGDNSPLHF - TRBJ1-6 - TRBV30
TGCGCCAGCAAGACAGGGGACGATAATTCACCCCTCCACTTT CASKTGDDNSPLHF few TRBJ1-6 TRBD1 TRBV5-1
TGTGCCAGCAGTGCGGAACAGGGCTTTGGCTACACCTTC CASSAEQGFGYTF - TRBJ1-2 - TRBV2
TGTGCCAGCAGCTCCCTGACAGGTCCCCTGGGGACTGAAGCTTTCTTT CASSSLTGPLGTEAFF - TRBJ1-1 - TRBV5-4
TGTGCCAGCTCACCGGGACTGAACCAAGAGACCCAGTACTTC CASSPGLNQETQYF - TRBJ2-5 - TRBV18
TGTGCCAGTGTTAGCGGGGCACTCAACACCGGGGAGCTGTTTTTT CASVSGALNTGELFF - TRBJ2-2 TRBD2 TRBV6-1
TGTGCCACCCAAGCCACAGATACGCAGTATTTT CATQATDTQYF few TRBJ2-3 - TRBV24-1
TGTGCCAGCAGCTTAGGGGGGACTCTCGAGCAGTACTTC CASSLGGTLEQYF - TRBJ2-7 - TRBV7-9
TGCGCCAGCAGCTTGGTTCAGAACAATGAGCAGTTCTTC CASSLVQNNEQFF - TRBJ2-1 - TRBV5-1
TGTGCCAGCAGCTCCCGGAGGCTGGACAACACTGAAGCTTTCTTT CASSSRRLDNTEAFF - TRBJ1-1 - TRBV6-5
TGCAGTGCCTGGAAGGGGGCGGATGGCTACACCTTC CSAWKGADGYTF - TRBJ1-2 TRBD1 TRBV20-1
TGTGCCATCAGAGATTGGACAGGGGGCGAAGATGGCTACACCTTC CAIRDWTGGEDGYTF - TRBJ1-2 TRBD1 TRBV10-3
TGCGCCAGCAGCTCGACTAGTTTTCAGGGCTCTGAGCAGTTCTTC CASSSTSFQGSEQFF few TRBJ2-1 - TRBV5-1
TGTGCCAGCAGTTTTGGGCCGGGAGGATACAATGAGCAGTTCTTC CASSFGPGGYNEQFF - TRBJ2-1 TRBD2 TRBV6-2/TRBV6-3
TGTGCCAGCAGCCCCCATTCAGGGGTGAGGGCTGAAGCTTTCTTT CASSPHSGVRAEAFF - TRBJ1-1 - TRBV7-6
TGTGCCAGCAGCGGATGGGACACAAGAGCCAAAAACATTCAGTACTTC CASSGWDTRAKNIQYF - TRBJ2-4 - TRBV5-5
TGCGCCAGCAGCCAAGAAGGCTCTGCCGCGGATGAGCAGTTCTTC CASSQEGSAADEQFF once TRBJ2-1 - TRBV4-1
TGTGCCAGCAGCTTCGGACAGGCCACTGGTGAGCAGTTCTTC CASSFGQATGEQFF few TRBJ2-1 TRBD1 TRBV7-2